Listed below are T cell receptor beta chains from one sample, sequenced in a study of T cell responses to AZD1222 COVID-19 vaccine. Measured with immunoSEQ multiplex PCR; TCRdb has only the in-frame clones, and not every one. The table has roughly 96,000 clones, 88% seen once. Specimen: peripheral blood, collected on day 0 of AZD1222 vaccination. Receptors originate from an adult in good health. The CDR3 runs from the conserved cysteine through the conserved F or W. Each record gives: D gene, V gene, clone size, J gene, CDR3 protein, CDR3 DNA. A D gene is named only where the DNA matches it firmly. Size is stated for part of the rows, as once, few or many counts, or as a class when the clone is expanded.

TRBD2	TRBV2	once	TRBJ2-2	CASSTPDASGRALTGELFF	TGTGCCAGCAGTACCCCTGACGCTAGCGGGAGGGCCTTGACCGGGGAGCTGTTTTTT
NA	TRBV5-4	NA	TRBJ2-2	CASSLGLPGELFF	TGTGCCAGCAGCTTGGGCCTCCCCGGGGAGCTGTTTTTT
NA	TRBV27	NA	TRBJ1-5	CASSLEGLNQPQHF	TGTGCCAGCAGTTTAGAAGGCCTCAATCAGCCCCAGCATTTT
NA	TRBV2	NA	TRBJ1-1	CASFYDTEAFF	TGTGCCAGCTTTTACGACACTGAAGCTTTCTTT
TRBD2	TRBV4-2	NA	TRBJ2-1	CASSQPGTSGRNEQFF	TGTGCCAGCAGCCAACCCGGGACTAGCGGGAGGAATGAGCAGTTCTTC
TRBD2	TRBV5-1	NA	TRBJ2-3	CASSFLTSGRFTDTQYF	TGCGCCAGCAGCTTCCTGACTAGCGGGAGATTTACAGATACGCAGTATTTT
NA	TRBV3-1/TRBV3-2	NA	TRBJ2-2	CASSQDPTGTGELFF	TGTGCCAGCAGCCAAGATCCGACAGGCACCGGGGAGCTGTTTTTT
NA	TRBV24-1	NA	TRBJ1-2	CATSDPTVVDYTF	TGTGCCACCAGTGATCCGACAGTGGTCGACTACACCTTC
NA	TRBV10-3	NA	TRBJ1-6	CATQGLDSPLHF	TGTGCCACCCAGGGTCTCGATTCACCCCTCCACTTT
NA	TRBV5-1	NA	TRBJ1-2	CASSLDRANYYGYTF	TGCGCCAGCAGCTTGGACAGGGCAAATTACTATGGCTACACCTTC
NA	TRBV29-1	NA	TRBJ2-1	CSVEMRGVHNEQFF	TGCAGCGTTGAAATGAGGGGAGTCCACAATGAGCAGTTCTTC
NA	TRBV4-2	NA	TRBJ1-1	CASSQLQELNTEAFF	TGTGCCAGCAGCCAGTTACAGGAGTTGAACACTGAAGCTTTCTTT
NA	TRBV30	NA	TRBJ2-3	CAWNLGAADTQYF	TGTGCCTGGAATTTGGGGGCCGCGGATACGCAGTATTTT
TRBD2	TRBV6-4	NA	TRBJ2-1	CASSETASGRFKQFF	TGTGCCAGCAGTGAAACAGCTAGCGGGCGTTTTAAGCAGTTCTTC
TRBD1	TRBV28	NA	TRBJ1-2	CASRTGQADSYGYTF	TGTGCCAGCAGGACGGGACAGGCAGATAGCTATGGCTACACCTTC
NA	TRBV11-2	NA	TRBJ2-3	CASSWRSSGVTTDTQYF	TGTGCCAGCAGCTGGAGGTCTTCTGGGGTTACCACAGATACGCAGTATTTT
NA	TRBV29-1	once	TRBJ2-4	CSVQEGADIQYF	TGCAGCGTTCAGGAGGGGGCGGACATTCAGTACTTC
NA	TRBV2	NA	TRBJ1-5	CASNGGRAGRGNQPQHF	TGTGCCAGCAACGGAGGCAGGGCCGGTCGAGGCAATCAGCCCCAGCATTTT
NA	TRBV25-1	once	TRBJ1-4	CASSEYGTEKLFF	TGTGCCAGCAGTGAATATGGTACCGAAAAACTGTTTTTT
TRBD1	TRBV7-9	few	TRBJ2-1	CASSLALGGQGNEQFF	TGTGCCAGCAGCTTAGCGCTAGGCGGACAGGGCAATGAGCAGTTCTTC
NA	TRBV10-1	NA	TRBJ2-1	CASSTGTPSSEQFF	TGCGCCAGCAGCACCGGGACCCCTAGCAGTGAGCAGTTCTTC
NA	TRBV12-5	NA	TRBJ2-5	CASGLVPSIQETQYF	TGTGCTAGTGGTTTGGTCCCCTCAATACAGGAGACCCAGTACTTC